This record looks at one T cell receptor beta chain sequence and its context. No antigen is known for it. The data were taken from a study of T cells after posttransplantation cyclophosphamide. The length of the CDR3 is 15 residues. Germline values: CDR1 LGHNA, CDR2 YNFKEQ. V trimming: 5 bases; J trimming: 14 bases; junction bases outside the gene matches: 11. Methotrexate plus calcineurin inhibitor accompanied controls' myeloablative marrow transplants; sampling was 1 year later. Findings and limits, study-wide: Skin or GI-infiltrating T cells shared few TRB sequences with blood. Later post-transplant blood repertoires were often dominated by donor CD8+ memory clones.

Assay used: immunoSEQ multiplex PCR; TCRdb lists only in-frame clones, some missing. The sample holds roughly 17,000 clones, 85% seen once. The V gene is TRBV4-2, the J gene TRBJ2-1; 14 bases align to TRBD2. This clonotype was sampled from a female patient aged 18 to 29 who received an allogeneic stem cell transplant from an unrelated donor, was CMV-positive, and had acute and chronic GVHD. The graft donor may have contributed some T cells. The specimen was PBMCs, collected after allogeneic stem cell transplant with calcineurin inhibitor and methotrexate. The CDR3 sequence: CASSEGLAGAGREFF. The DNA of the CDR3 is TGTGCCAGCAGCGAGGGACTAGCGGGAGCGGGGAGGGAGTTCTTC.